This is a list of T cell receptor beta chains from one sample in a study of cytomegalovirus exposure and HLA in healthy donors. Method: immunoSEQ multiplex PCR; TCRdb's copy keeps in-frame clones and lacks some. The sample holds 180,000 or so clones, about 62% seen once. The sample was PBMCs. These receptors were obtained from a man in his forties in good health and CMV-seronegative. The CDR3 runs from the conserved cysteine through the conserved F or W. Each record gives: J gene, clone size, V gene, D gene, CDR3 DNA, CDR3 protein. The D gene is left open where the match is weak. A clone size is listed for some rows: how often the clone was seen (once, few, many), or a class if it is expanded.

>TRBJ2-7|NA|TRBV7-2|TRBD2
TGTGCCAGCAGCTTAGGGGGCGGGAGTTTATACGAGCAGTACTTC
CASSLGGGSLYEQYF
>TRBJ2-7|NA|TRBV27|TRBD2
TGTGCCAGCAGCAACGGACGCGGGGACGGCGGGAGGGTAAGGGAGCAGTACTTC
CASSNGRGDGGRVREQYF
>TRBJ2-7|NA|TRBV6-5|TRBD1
TGTGCCAGCAGGGGACAGGCCTCCTACGAGCAGTACTTC
CASRGQASYEQYF
>TRBJ2-5|NA|TRBV11-1|TRBD1
TGTGCCAGCAGCCGAGAGGGGGCAACACAAGAGACCCAGTACTTC
CASSREGATQETQYF
>TRBJ2-1|NA|TRBV6-1|TRBD2
TGTGCCAGCAGTGAAATAGCGGGAGGGTACAATGAGCAGTTCTTC
CASSEIAGGYNEQFF
>TRBJ2-1|few|TRBV6-5|TRBD1
TGTGCCAGCAACTCGGCCGGGACAGGCTACAATGAGCAGTTCTTC
CASNSAGTGYNEQFF
>TRBJ1-2|NA|TRBV5-5|TRBD1
TGTGCCAGCAGCCCACAGGGGAGCTATGGCTACACCTTC
CASSPQGSYGYTF
>TRBJ2-3|few|TRBV29-1|TRBD1
TGCAGCGTTAACAGGGGGCGTACAGATACGCAGTATTTT
CSVNRGRTDTQYF
>TRBJ2-5|NA|TRBV5-5|NA
TGTGCCAGCAGCTTGAATAGCCAGGCGGGTCAAGAGACCCAGTACTTC
CASSLNSQAGQETQYF
>TRBJ2-7|few|TRBV13|NA
TGTGCCAGCAGCTACCCGACAAGCTCCTACGAGCAGTACTTC
CASSYPTSSYEQYF
>TRBJ2-7|NA|TRBV19|TRBD2
TGTGCCAGTAGTATCCCGGGGAGGGTCTACGAGCAGTACTTC
CASSIPGRVYEQYF
>TRBJ1-5|NA|TRBV7-8|TRBD1
TGTGCCAGCAGCAAGTCCGGAGACAGGGGTTTCGTCGCCTCAAATCAGCCCCAGCATTTT
CASSKSGDRGFVASNQPQHF
>TRBJ1-2|NA|TRBV5-1|TRBD1
TGCGCCAGCAGCTCACAGGGGAACTATGGCTACACCTTC
CASSSQGNYGYTF
>TRBJ2-4|NA|TRBV18|TRBD1
TGTGCCAGCTCACCACGACAGGGAGACATTCAGTACTTC
CASSPRQGDIQYF
>TRBJ1-1|NA|TRBV30|TRBD1
TGTGCCTGGAGTGGGAACAGGGGTGATGTCACTGAAGCTTTCTTT
CAWSGNRGDVTEAFF
>TRBJ1-2|NA|TRBV14|NA
TGTGCCAGCAGCCCAACCGGGACTACTAACTATGGCTACACCTTC
CASSPTGTTNYGYTF
>TRBJ1-6|few|TRBV7-9|NA
TGTGCCAGCACCCCCATTCCCACGGCACCCCTCCACTTT
CASTPIPTAPLHF
>TRBJ2-7|NA|TRBV5-6|TRBD1
TGTGCCAGCAGCGGAGCCGGGACAGGGGCGTACGAGCAGTACTTC
CASSGAGTGAYEQYF
>TRBJ1-2|NA|TRBV29-1|TRBD1
TGCAGCGTTGCGGACAGGCGGGACTATGGCTACACCTTC
CSVADRRDYGYTF
>TRBJ2-3|NA|TRBV18|TRBD2
TGTGCCAGCTCACCCCTAGCGGGAGTGGGAGATACGCAGTATTTT
CASSPLAGVGDTQYF
>TRBJ1-5|NA|TRBV4-1|NA
TGCGCCAGCAGCCAAGATGAACGGGGGGCGCCCCAAGATCAGCCCCAGCATTTT
CASSQDERGAPQDQPQHF
>TRBJ2-1|NA|TRBV6-5|TRBD1
TGTGCCAGCAGGGCTCCGGGACAGACACACAATGAGCAGTTCTTC
CASRAPGQTHNEQFF
>TRBJ2-5|NA|TRBV7-9|TRBD1
TGTTCCAGCATCCCCTTACAGGGGGCAGAGACCCAGTACTTC
CSSIPLQGAETQYF
>TRBJ2-4|few|TRBV5-4|NA
TGTGCCAGCAGCGCGGCGGGTACCAAAAACATTCAGTACTTC
CASSAAGTKNIQYF
>TRBJ1-1|few|TRBV27|NA
TGTGCCAGCAGCCCAGGGGTCGGAGGTACGGCTTTCTTT
CASSPGVGGTAFF
>TRBJ2-7|NA|TRBV19|NA
TGTGCCAGTAGTATAGGAGCGACAGGATTGTACGAGCAGTACTTC
CASSIGATGLYEQYF
>TRBJ2-7|few|TRBV5-6|NA
TGTGCCAGCAGTCTCTGGAGAGCAACCTACGAGCAGTACTTC
CASSLWRATYEQYF
>TRBJ1-2|NA|TRBV6-1|NA
TGTGCCAGCAGTGAAACTCAGGCATCCTACGTCGGGGGTGGCTACACCTTC
CASSETQASYVGGGYTF
>TRBJ2-7|NA|TRBV18|NA
TGTGCCAGCTCAACTCGACAGGGACTGATCGAGCAGTACTTC
CASSTRQGLIEQYF
>TRBJ2-7|NA|TRBV5-1|TRBD2
TGCGCCAGCAGCGCCCGACTAGCGGGATTGGACGGGCAGTACTTC
CASSARLAGLDGQYF
>TRBJ1-1|NA|TRBV29-1|NA
TGCAGCCCTGACGGGCCGACGGGAAGGGACATGAACACTGAAGCTTTCTTT
CSPDGPTGRDMNTEAFF
>TRBJ2-1|NA|TRBV7-9|NA
TGTGCCAGCAGCCGACGCGCTGGGAGCTCCTACAATGAGCAGTTCTTC
CASSRRAGSSYNEQFF
>TRBJ2-1|once|TRBV27|NA
TGTGCCAGCACCCCTCCCGGAGGGAGAGGATACAATGAGCAGTTCTTC
CASTPPGGRGYNEQFF
>TRBJ2-4|NA|TRBV7-9|NA
TGTTCCAGCAGCTTAGTTGAGGGGGAGGGCCGGAGAAACATTCAGTACTTC
CSSSLVEGEGRRNIQYF
>TRBJ1-5|NA|TRBV19|TRBD1
TGTGCCAGTAGCGGACAGGCTCTCAATCAGCCCCAGCATTTT
CASSGQALNQPQHF
>TRBJ1-5|NA|TRBV30|NA
TGTGCCTGGAGTCCGGGGGGTCAGCCCCAGCATTTT
CAWSPGGQPQHF